One and the same sample provided the 27 T cell receptor beta chains below, sequenced in a study of cytomegalovirus exposure and HLA in healthy donors. PCR involved 60 Vbeta and 13 Jbeta primers. The data were produced by immunoSEQ multiplex PCR, yet TCRdb's version contains in-frame clones alone and is incomplete. The sample includes 50,000 to 70,000 clones, 65% to 90% of them seen just once. The sample consisted of PBMCs. All receptors come from a human donor in good health.

The chain recombines TRBV29-1 with TRBJ2-1; D ambiguous. This CDR3 has 13 residues. The ends were cut back, 8 bases at V and 5 bases at J, with 16 bases in the middle. Germline loops: CDR1 SQVTM, CDR2 ANQGSEA. The CDR3 DNA reads as TGCAGCACTCAAAGGAGCTTCGACAATGAGCAGTTCTTC. It encodes CSTQRSFDNEQFF.

This clone occurred a few times. This sequence joins TRBV10-2 and TRBJ2-2; D may be TRBD1 (5 bases). CDR3 size: 15 residues. Germline-derived CDR1 and CDR2 are WSHSY and SAAADI. With 2 bases removed from V and 5 bases from J, the gap between germline ends came to 12 bases. The CDR3, as DNA: TGCGCCAGCAGTGAGGAAAGGGGTTGGACCGGGGAGCTGTTTTTT. Protein: CASSEERGWTGELFF.

The V gene is TRBV7-9, the J gene TRBJ1-2; possibly TRBD1 for D (5 bases). This CDR3 spans 12 amino acids. Trimming removed 2 bases at V and 6 bases at J, with 7 bases between. Germline CDR1 is SEHNR and CDR2 is FQNEAQ (reference sequence). CDR3 DNA: TGTGCCAGCAGCTTAAGACAGAATGGCTACACCTTC. It encodes CASSLRQNGYTF.

The chain carries TRBV6-6 and TRBJ1-2, with D maybe TRBD1 (5 bases). CDR3 length: 16 amino acids. In germline, CDR1 is MNHNY, CDR2 SVGAGI (reference sequence). V lost 2 bases and J 1 base, leaving 14 bases between the germline ends. This CDR3 reads CASSYDLGGRNYGYTF. DNA for the CDR3: TGTGCCAGCAGTTACGACTTGGGGGGTCGTAACTATGGCTACACCTTC.

The J gene is TRBJ1-1, the V gene TRBV18; D is unclear. The germline V and J ends were trimmed by 6 bases and 6 bases, with 14 bases remaining between them. Germline CDR1 and CDR2: KGHSH and LQKENI. The CDR3 consists of 13 residues. CDR3 in DNA: TGTGCCAGCTCCCAAAGCAGGAAGGCTGAAGCTTTCTTT. Residues: CASSQSRKAEAFF.

This chain uses TRBV4-3 with TRBJ2-1; TRBD2 matches at 11 bases. The V gene end was trimmed by 1 base and the J gene end by 10 bases; junction bases not matched to a gene: 9. This CDR3 region has 16 residues. Germline values: CDR1 LGHNA, CDR2 YSLEER. The DNA of the CDR3 is TGCGCCAGCAGCCAAGTGTGGCTAGCGGGAGGAAGGGAGCAGTTCTTC. Amino acids: CASSQVWLAGGREQFF.

The chain couples TRBV7-9 to TRBJ1-2; a weak D match, TRBD1 (5 bases). Germline V lookup: CDR1 SEHNR, CDR2 FQNEAQ (reference sequence). V was trimmed by 5 bases and J by 4 bases, leaving 17 bases between them. The CDR3 extends over 15 amino acids. The CDR3 bases are TGTGCCAGCAGCCAGGAGAAGGGGCAGGTCTATGGCTACACCTTC. Its protein product is CASSQEKGQVYGYTF.

The chain joins TRBV6-1 to TRBJ2-5; 7 bases align to TRBD1. This CDR3 region has 13 residues. CDR1 is MNHNS and CDR2 is SASEGT in the germline V gene. J gave up 6 bases and V 3 bases, and 4 bases lay outside the gene matches. The DNA for the CDR3 is TGTGCCAGCAGTGAGACAGGGCTTCAGACCCAGTACTTC. As protein: CASSETGLQTQYF.

The gene calls are TRBV7-2 and TRBJ2-7; D is ambiguous. There are 14 residues in the CDR3. V was clipped by 3 bases and J by 0 bases, with 9 bases between them. Germline V gene data show CDR1 as SGHTA and CDR2 as FQGNSA. Written as DNA, the CDR3 is TGTGCCAGCAGCTTTGTTAGCAGCTCCTACGAGCAGTACTTC. Translated: CASSFVSSSYEQYF.

The CDR3 sequence: CASRITGGTEAFF. In nucleotides, the CDR3 is TGCGCCAGCCGGATAACAGGGGGCACTGAAGCTTTCTTT. This chain links TRBV5-1 with TRBJ1-1; 8 bases agree with TRBD1. Trimming took 7 bases from V and 4 from J; bases not matched to a gene: 6. This CDR3 spans 13 amino acids. Germline V CDR1 and CDR2: SGHRS, YFSETQ. Together with reference TRBV5-1 and TRBJ1-1, the CDR3 gives the full variable domain: KAGVTQTPRYLIKTRGQQVTLSCSPISGHRSVSWYQQTPGQGLQFLFEYFSETQRNKGNFPGRFSGRQFSNSRSEMNVSTLELGDSALYLCASRITGGTEAFFGQGTRLTVV.

The gene calls are TRBV19 and TRBJ1-6; perhaps TRBD1 as D (5 bases). V lost 10 bases and J lost 8, with 18 bases in between. Germline loops: CDR1 LNHDA, CDR2 SQIVND (reference sequence). The CDR3 runs 14 residues. The CDR3 loop reads CATQRGGSDSPLHF. In nucleotides, the CDR3 is TGTGCCACGCAACGCGGGGGGTCGGATTCACCCCTCCACTTT.

This clone was counted once. Other nucleotide sequences in the sample specify the same CDR3. V usage is TRBV18 and J usage is TRBJ2-2; a weak D match, TRBD1 (6 bases). This CDR3 has 15 amino acids. V dropped 6 bases and J dropped 0 bases, with 11 bases sitting between them. CDR1 is KGHSH and CDR2 is LQKENI in the germline V gene. The CDR3 nucleotides are TGTGCCAGCTCGCCGACAGGACCGAACACCGGGGAGCTGTTTTTT. This translates into CASSPTGPNTGELFF.

In DNA, the CDR3 is TGTGCCAGCAGTTCGGGATTACATCCCCGGGGCTACACCTTC. Translated: CASSSGLHPRGYTF. The chain uses TRBV27 and TRBJ1-2; D ambiguous. Trimming stripped 4 bases from V and 8 bases from J, with 17 bases between. Germline CDR1 and CDR2: MNHEY and SMNVEV (reference sequence). There are 14 residues in the CDR3.

This chain uses TRBV6-6 with TRBJ2-3, with TRBD2 identical over 7 bases. V was pared by 8 bases and J by 0 bases, with 8 bases of the junction left unmatched. CDR1 is MNHNY, CDR2 SVGAGI, per germline (reference sequence). The CDR3 is 15 amino acids. In DNA form, the CDR3 reads TGTGCCAGCCACGCTAGCGGAGCTAGCACAGATACGCAGTATTTT. It specifies CASHASGASTDTQYF.

The chain couples TRBV6-5 to TRBJ1-2, with a weak D call TRBD1 (5 bases). The CDR3 length is 14 residues. Germline V lookup: CDR1 MNHEY, CDR2 SVGAGI. The V end lost 5 bases, the J end lost 2 bases, and 12 bases lay between the germline ends. CDR3 protein: CASSAYRNNYGYTF. The DNA of the CDR3 is TGTGCCAGCAGTGCCTACAGGAACAACTATGGCTACACCTTC.

This chain uses TRBV4-3 with TRBJ1-2; 7 bases align to TRBD1. The CDR3 runs 15 residues. Germline assignment: CDR1 LGHNA and CDR2 YSLEER. Trimming cost V 0 bases and J 4 bases; bases outside gene matches: 5. Written as DNA, the CDR3 is TGCGCCAGCAGCCAAGAAGCGACAGGGACCTATGGCTACACCTTC. Its protein product is CASSQEATGTYGYTF.

The chain is built from TRBV2 and TRBJ2-5, with 8 positions matching TRBD2. The germline CDR1 and CDR2 sequences are SNHLY and FYNNEI. The ends lost 2 bases at V and 9 bases at J; junction bases unmatched: 14. CDR3 size: 16 residues. This CDR3 is CASSEYTGSTSVAQYF. In DNA form, the CDR3 reads TGTGCCAGCAGTGAATATACCGGGTCGACTAGCGTAGCCCAGTACTTC.

The J gene is TRBJ1-4, the V gene TRBV20-1; TRBD1 is a possible D gene (6 bases). Trimming removed 6 bases from V and 7 bases from J, with 9 bases in between. CDR1 and CDR2 (germline): DFQATT, SNEGSKA (reference sequence). This CDR3 contains 11 residues. In DNA form, the CDR3 reads TGCAGTGCACAGGGACCTGAAAAACTGTTTTTT. This sequence encodes CSAQGPEKLFF.

The chain couples TRBV27 to TRBJ2-3, with a weak D call TRBD2 (5 bases). V lost 1 base and J 1 base, leaving 9 bases between the germline ends. This CDR3 is built from 15 residues. The germline CDR1 and CDR2 sequences are MNHEY and SMNVEV (reference sequence). The CDR3 reads CASSLFDGGTDTQYF. The CDR3 region has the DNA TGTGCCAGCAGTTTATTTGACGGGGGCACAGATACGCAGTATTTT.

CDR3 coding DNA: TGCGCCAGCAGCCCTGGGACAGGGAGATATGGCTACACCTTC. As protein: CASSPGTGRYGYTF. The rearrangement joins TRBV5-1 to TRBJ1-2, with 9 bases lining up with TRBD1. The V gene end was trimmed by 4 bases and the J gene end by 5 bases; junction bases not matched to a gene: 6. This CDR3 region has 14 residues. Germline loops: CDR1 SGHRS, CDR2 YFSETQ.

The V gene is TRBV5-6, the J gene TRBJ1-5, with D unresolved. Per the germline V gene, CDR1 is SGHDT and CDR2 is YYEEEE. The CDR3 is 15 residues long. V dropped 1 base and J dropped 4 bases, with 12 bases sitting between them. The CDR3 nucleotides read TGTGCCAGCAGCTTGTACCACATAGCAAATCAGCCCCAGCATTTT. This codes for CASSLYHIANQPQHF.

V usage is TRBV5-1 and J usage is TRBJ2-1, with D tentatively TRBD1 (6 bases). The CDR3 contains 16 residues. V shed 4 bases and J shed 3 bases, with 17 bases lying between them. The germline gives CDR1 SGHRS, CDR2 YFSETQ. The CDR3 DNA reads TGCGCCAGCAGCATCCGGATCGCAGGGGACTACAATGAGCAGTTCTTC. Its protein product is CASSIRIAGDYNEQFF.

This clone was found once. This chain joins TRBV19 and TRBJ2-5; tentative D call: TRBD1 (5 bases). The ends were cut back, 3 bases at V and 4 bases at J, with 9 bases in the middle. CDR3 length: 13 residues. Per germline, CDR1 LNHDA and CDR2 SQIVND (reference sequence). The chain's CDR3 is CASSIMGRETQYF. The CDR3 DNA sequence: TGTGCCAGTAGTATTATGGGGCGAGAGACCCAGTACTTC.

The rearrangement joins TRBV5-4 to TRBJ2-5; 9 bases match TRBD2. CDR3 length equals 15 residues. The trim removed 0 bases at V and 4 bases at J, leaving 4 bases unmatched. Germline V gene sequence: CDR1 SGHNT, CDR2 YYREEE (reference sequence). CDR3 amino acids: CASSLGGGGAETQYF. The DNA of the CDR3 is TGTGCCAGCAGCTTGGGGGGCGGGGGGGCAGAGACCCAGTACTTC.

The chain has TRBV9 and TRBJ2-7, with 13 bases matching TRBD2. Trimming took 2 bases from V and 5 from J; bases not matched to a gene: 1. The CDR3 is 14 residues long. The germline CDR1 and CDR2 sequences are SGDLS and YYNGEE. This chain's CDR3 is CASSVGLAGDEQYF. CDR3 coding DNA: TGTGCCAGCAGCGTTGGACTAGCGGGGGACGAGCAGTACTTC.

The chain uses TRBV27 and TRBJ1-4; 8 bases line up with TRBD1. V shed 2 bases, J shed 5 bases, and the junction held 4 bases outside the gene matches. This CDR3 has 15 amino acids. CDR1 and CDR2 from the germline V gene are MNHEY and SMNVEV (reference sequence). The CDR3 sequence: CASSLKQGGNEKLFF. CDR3 in DNA: TGTGCCAGCAGTTTAAAACAGGGGGGGAATGAAAAACTGTTTTTT. The full variable domain, in which reference TRBV27 and TRBJ1-4 provide the parts outside the CDR3, is EAQVTQNPRYLITVTGKKLTVTCSQNMNHEYMSWYRQDPGLGLRQIYYSMNVEVTDKGDVPEGYKVSRKEKRNFPLILESPSPNQTSLYFCASSLKQGGNEKLFFGSGTQLSVL.

In its sample, this clone was seen a few times. The chain is built from TRBV6-5 and TRBJ1-6; TRBD1 agrees at 8 bases. CDR1 is MNHEY, CDR2 SVGAGI, per germline. The CDR3 length is 15 residues. Trimming cost V 0 bases and J 5 bases; bases outside gene matches: 0. CDR3 sequence reads: CASSYSTGDNSPLHF. CDR3 in DNA: TGTGCCAGCAGTTACTCGACAGGGGATAATTCACCCCTCCACTTT.